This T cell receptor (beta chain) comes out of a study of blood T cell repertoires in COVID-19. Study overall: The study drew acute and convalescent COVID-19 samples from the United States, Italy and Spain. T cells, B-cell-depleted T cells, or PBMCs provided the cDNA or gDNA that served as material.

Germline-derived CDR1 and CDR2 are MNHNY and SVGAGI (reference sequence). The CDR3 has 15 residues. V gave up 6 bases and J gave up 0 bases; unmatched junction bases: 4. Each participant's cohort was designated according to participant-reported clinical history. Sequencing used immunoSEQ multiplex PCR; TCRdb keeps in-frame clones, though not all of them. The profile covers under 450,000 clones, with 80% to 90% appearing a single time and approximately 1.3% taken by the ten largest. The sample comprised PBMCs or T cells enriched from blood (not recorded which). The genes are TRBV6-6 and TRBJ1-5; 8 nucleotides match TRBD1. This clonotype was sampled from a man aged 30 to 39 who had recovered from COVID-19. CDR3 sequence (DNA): TGTGCCAGCAGCCCGGGACAGGATAGCAATCAGCCCCAGCATTTT. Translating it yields CASSPGQDSNQPQHF.